This T cell receptor (beta chain) was documented in a study of glioma-infiltrating T cells. Study results and caveats: Very few CDR3 sequences were shared between tissue and blood. Gliomas, especially low-grade, showed above-expected tissue-blood divergence; non-neoplastic patients showed below.

CDR3 size: 15 residues. The junction had 11 bases not matched to a gene; V was cut back by 5 bases and J by 4 bases. Germline CDR1 is KGHSH and CDR2 is LQKENI. As to this clonotype: The target antigen is unknown.

The iRepertoire nested amplicon-rescue multiplex PCR amplified TCR alpha and beta CDR3s from RNA. Input was 100-400 ng of tissue mRNA or PBMC total RNA. TCRdb independently ran MiXCR on the multiplex PCR reads; one entry per CDR3 protein. The data contain around 99,000 distinct CDR3 sequences, about 25% of them singletons. The sequence derives from a human donor with low-grade glioma or glioblastoma, undergoing nonglioma brain surgery, or in good health (not recorded which). The V call is TRBV18, the J call TRBJ2-7, with 7 positions matching TRBD1. Sequenced: glioma tissue, nonneoplastic brain tissue, or PBMCs (not recorded which). The CDR3 loop reads CASSKGTVRTYEQYF. The CDR3 DNA reads TGTGCCAGCTCAAAAGGGACAGTCAGGACTTACGAGCAGTACTTC.